The 6 T cell receptor beta chains in this list originate from one sample, sequenced in a study of cytomegalovirus exposure and HLA in healthy donors. TCRdb keeps only in-frame clones here, not all; method: immunoSEQ multiplex PCR. The sample lists about 110,000 clones; about nine tenths were seen once. Sequenced material: PBMCs. The receptor source for this set is a woman aged 18-29 years in good health and CMV-seronegative.

The chain carries TRBV30 and TRBJ1-2, with 7 bases matching TRBD1. Germline-derived CDR1 and CDR2 are GTSNPN and SVGIG (reference sequence). V lost 1 base and J lost 8; bases outside the gene matches: 7. CDR3 length equals 13 residues. The CDR3 nucleotides are TGTGCCTGGAGTGCCTCCCGACAGGGCGGCTACACCTTC. Protein sequence: CAWSASRQGGYTF. Together with reference TRBV30 and TRBJ1-2, the CDR3 gives the full variable domain: SQTIHQWPATLVQPVGSPLSLECTVEGTSNPNLYWYRQAAGRGLQLLFYSVGIGQISSEVPQNLSASRPQDRQFILSSKKLLLSDSGFYLCAWSASRQGGYTFGSGTRLTVV.

The chain combines TRBV4-3 with TRBJ2-1; TRBD2 matches 7 bases. Germline CDR1 LGHNA, CDR2 YSLEER. CDR3 length: 15 amino acids. V lost 3 bases and J lost 3; bases outside the gene matches: 5. CDR3 amino acids: CASSHSSGLYNEQFF. The CDR3, as DNA: TGCGCCAGCAGCCACTCTAGCGGACTCTACAATGAGCAGTTCTTC.

The genes are TRBV7-6 and TRBJ2-3, with TRBD2 identical over 8 bases. The CDR3 runs to 16 residues. Trimming took 1 base from V and 2 from J; bases not matched to a gene: 5. Germline V gives CDR1 SGHVS, CDR2 FNYEAQ. CDR3 nucleotide sequence: TGTGCCAGCAGCTTAGTGGGCGGGGGGTCCACAGATACGCAGTATTTT. Residues: CASSLVGGGSTDTQYF.

This sequence joins TRBV5-1 and TRBJ2-2; a weak D match, TRBD2 (6 bases). This CDR3 comprises 14 residues. V gave up 7 bases and J gave up 2 bases, with 12 bases separating them. The germline V gene has CDR1 SGHRS and CDR2 YFSETQ. The CDR3 loop reads CASSGTPNTGELFF. DNA for the CDR3: TGCGCCAGCTCCGGGACTCCTAACACCGGGGAGCTGTTTTTT. Full variable domain (remainder filled in from reference TRBV5-1 and TRBJ2-2): KAGVTQTPRYLIKTRGQQVTLSCSPISGHRSVSWYQQTPGQGLQFLFEYFSETQRNKGNFPGRFSGRQFSNSRSEMNVSTLELGDSALYLCASSGTPNTGELFFGEGSRLTVL.

This rearrangement joins TRBV29-1 to TRBJ2-7; D not resolved. Trimming took 4 bases from V and 0 from J, leaving 13 bases between them. Per germline, CDR1 SQVTM and CDR2 ANQGSEA. The CDR3 spans 14 residues. The CDR3 region is CSVGNSIYSYEQYF. CDR3 nucleotides: TGCAGCGTTGGGAACAGCATATACTCCTACGAGCAGTACTTC.

This chain joins TRBV30 and TRBJ2-5; TRBD1 matches at 8 bases. Looked up from germline, CDR1 is GTSNPN and CDR2 is SVGIG (reference sequence). CDR3 size: 15 residues. J gave up 5 bases and V 0 bases, and 8 bases lay outside the gene matches. In DNA, the CDR3 is TGTGCCTGGAGTGTACGGCAGGGGGCCCAGGAGACCCAGTACTTC. It yields the protein CAWSVRQGAQETQYF.